The rows below give T cell receptor beta chains drawn from one sample of a study of T cell changes during pregnancy in multiple sclerosis. The table came from immunoSEQ multiplex PCR; TCRdb's copy has only in-frame clones and leaves some out. Here the sample spans tens of thousands of clones, 80% to 90% being singletons. The specimen comprised CD4+ T cells from peripheral blood mononuclear cells, sampled in the first trimester of pregnancy. The receptor set was obtained from a female donor with multiple sclerosis, enrolled in a pregnancy study. CDR3s include the opening cysteine and the closing phenylalanine or tryptophan. A D gene is named only where the DNA matches it firmly. Some rows have no size entry. The others give once, few or many, or a class for an expanded clone.

TRBV29-1	14	NA	TRBJ1-5	NA	TGCAGCGTTGTCCAGGGATCTAAAGATCAGCCCCAGCATTTT	CSVVQGSKDQPQHF
TRBV7-8	13	few	TRBJ2-7	NA	TGTGCCAGCAGCTTAGCGTTTCGGGTCGAGCAGTACTTC	CASSLAFRVEQYF
TRBV9	16	NA	TRBJ1-1	TRBD1	TGTGCCAGCAGCCCGGGACAGGGGGCCTTCAACACTGAAGCTTTCTTT	CASSPGQGAFNTEAFF
TRBV9	13	medium-sized	TRBJ2-7	NA	TGTGCCAGCAGCAATAAAGAGACCTACGAGCAGTACTTC	CASSNKETYEQYF
TRBV18	12	NA	TRBJ2-7	NA	TGTGCCAGCTCTCCCATACCGGACGAGCAGTACTTC	CASSPIPDEQYF
TRBV5-1	16	NA	TRBJ1-6	TRBD1	TGCGCCAGCAGCTCCGGGGACAGCTTGAATAATTCACCCCTCCACTTT	CASSSGDSLNNSPLHF
TRBV10-3	13	NA	TRBJ2-5	TRBD1	TGTGCCATCAGAGGGGACAGGGGAGAGACCCAGTACTTC	CAIRGDRGETQYF
TRBV5-6	14	NA	TRBJ2-5	NA	TGTGCCAGCAGCTTGGTAACAGTCCAAGAGACCCAGTACTTC	CASSLVTVQETQYF
TRBV29-1	14	NA	TRBJ2-4	NA	TGCAGCGTTGTCCTGCAGTTAGCCAAAAACATTCAGTACTTC	CSVVLQLAKNIQYF
TRBV6-1	16	NA	TRBJ1-5	NA	TGTGCCAGCAGTGAAGCGTTCTCCAGGGTGGGACAGCCCCAGCATTTT	CASSEAFSRVGQPQHF
TRBV28	12	NA	TRBJ1-1	NA	TGTGCATCGGGAACTGGGTCCACTGAAGCTTTCTTT	CASGTGSTEAFF
TRBV9	15	few	TRBJ1-2	TRBD1	TGTGCCAGCAGCGCCCGGGGACAGTCGGACTATGGCTACACCTTC	CASSARGQSDYGYTF
TRBV10-2	15	NA	TRBJ2-5	TRBD1	TGCGCCAGCAGCTCGGGACAGGGGGCCGGAGAGACCCAGTACTTC	CASSSGQGAGETQYF
TRBV6-1	13	NA	TRBJ2-3	TRBD2	TGTGCCGCCCACCGAGCGGGATCGGATACGCAGTATTTT	CAAHRAGSDTQYF
TRBV2	12	NA	TRBJ2-7	NA	TGTGCCAGCACCAGGGTTTCCTACGAGCAGTACTTC	CASTRVSYEQYF
TRBV7-9	15	NA	TRBJ1-5	NA	TGTGCCAGCAGCTTATCAGGGGCCACCTATCAGCCCCAGCATTTT	CASSLSGATYQPQHF
TRBV11-2	15	NA	TRBJ2-6	TRBD1	TGTGCCAGCAGCCTCACAGGGGCTGGGGCCAACGTCCTGACTTTC	CASSLTGAGANVLTF
TRBV9	14	NA	TRBJ2-3	NA	TGTGCCAGCAGCGTAGGGAGTTTACCCGATACGCAGTATTTT	CASSVGSLPDTQYF
TRBV2	13	NA	TRBJ1-2	NA	TGTGCCAGCAGGGGAGCCTCTTCGTATGGCTACACCTTC	CASRGASSYGYTF
TRBV5-4	16	once	TRBJ2-1	TRBD2	TGTGCCAGCAGCTGGACTAGCGGGGGTCAGGGAGATGAGCAGTTCTTC	CASSWTSGGQGDEQFF
TRBV7-2	15	NA	TRBJ1-2	NA	TGTGCCAGCAGCGGGCAAATAGAGACGATAGGTGGCTACACCTTC	CASSGQIETIGGYTF
TRBV19	18	NA	TRBJ2-1	TRBD2	TGTGCCAGTAGTCCAGTCAGTAGCGGGAGGTTCTTGGGCAATGAGCAGTTCTTC	CASSPVSSGRFLGNEQFF
TRBV18	15	NA	TRBJ1-1	NA	TGTGCCAGCTCAGCCCGTTGGCAGGGCGACACTGAAGCTTTCTTT	CASSARWQGDTEAFF
TRBV5-4	14	NA	TRBJ2-7	NA	TGTGCCAGCAGCTTGGCCGGGGTAGTAGTCGAGCAGTACTTC	CASSLAGVVVEQYF
TRBV7-6	15	NA	TRBJ1-3	TRBD1	TGTGCCAGCAGCTTAGAAGGTGCGGGACAGGGGACCATATATTTT	CASSLEGAGQGTIYF
TRBV7-2	15	once	TRBJ1-2	TRBD1	TGTGCCAGCAGCGAGCGGACAGGGAACTTCGTTGGCTACACCTTC	CASSERTGNFVGYTF
TRBV6-5	15	NA	TRBJ2-3	NA	TGTGCCAGCAGGCGGACTCTCACTAGCACAGATACGCAGTATTTT	CASRRTLTSTDTQYF
TRBV30	12	NA	TRBJ1-3	NA	TGTGCCTGGAGTGTTACTGGAAACACCATATATTTT	CAWSVTGNTIYF
TRBV6-6	15	NA	TRBJ1-4	NA	TGTGCCAGCAGCCCTGCGGGCCGGGGAGGGGAAAAACTGTTTTTT	CASSPAGRGGEKLFF
TRBV18	15	NA	TRBJ1-4	NA	TGTGCCAGCTCACCATCAGGGACAACTAATGAAAAACTGTTTTTT	CASSPSGTTNEKLFF
TRBV2	16	NA	TRBJ2-7	TRBD2	TGTGCCAGCAGTGAAGGGTGGGCTAGCGGGACGAACGAGCAGTACTTC	CASSEGWASGTNEQYF
TRBV9	14	few	TRBJ1-1	NA	TGTGCCAGCAGCGTAGGGGGCAGCACTTCGGTCGCTTTCTTT	CASSVGGSTSVAFF
TRBV29-1	13	NA	TRBJ1-1	NA	TGCAGCGTATCGGTGGGCCTGGACACTGAAGCTTTCTTT	CSVSVGLDTEAFF
TRBV2	14	NA	TRBJ1-3	NA	TGTGCCAGCCAGGGCGTGACAGCTGGAAACACCATATATTTT	CASQGVTAGNTIYF
TRBV28	15	few	TRBJ1-5	TRBD1	TGTGCCAGCAGGCCGACAGGGGATAGCAATCAGCCCCAGCATTTT	CASRPTGDSNQPQHF
TRBV6-1	16	NA	TRBJ2-1	TRBD1	TGTGCCAGCAGTGAAGCTCTTGGACAGGGGGCGAATGAGCAGTTCTTC	CASSEALGQGANEQFF
TRBV12-5	18	NA	TRBJ1-4	NA	TGTGCTAGTGGTCTGGGGGCCGTAACCTCCCCAACTAATGAAAAACTGTTTTTT	CASGLGAVTSPTNEKLFF
TRBV7-9	15	NA	TRBJ2-7	TRBD2	TGTGCCAGCAGCTACCTAGCGGGAGTGTCCTACGAGCAGTACTTC	CASSYLAGVSYEQYF
TRBV30	17	NA	TRBJ1-1	NA	TGTGCCTGGAGTAAGAATAGTCTAGGGAGAGGAAACACTGAAGCTTTCTTT	CAWSKNSLGRGNTEAFF
TRBV4-1	16	NA	TRBJ2-3	NA	TGCGCCAGCAGCCCCACCGGGACTGGGAGGACAGATACGCAGTATTTT	CASSPTGTGRTDTQYF
TRBV29-1	13	NA	TRBJ2-1	TRBD2	TGCAGCGTTGGGGTCGGGGGGTCGAATGAGCAGTTCTTC	CSVGVGGSNEQFF
TRBV18	15	NA	TRBJ1-3	NA	TGTGCCAGCTCAACCACGGCTCAGGGCACAAACACCATATATTTT	CASSTTAQGTNTIYF
TRBV9	13	NA	TRBJ2-7	NA	TGTGCCAGCAGCGTAACCCTTCGTAGCGAGCAGTACTTC	CASSVTLRSEQYF
TRBV5-4	15	NA	TRBJ1-1	NA	TGTGCCAGCAGCTTGTCGACAGCCGTGTACACTGAAGCTTTCTTT	CASSLSTAVYTEAFF
TRBV5-4	15	NA	TRBJ1-1	TRBD1	TGTGCCAGCAGCCGGGACAGGACAACGAACACTGAAGCTTTCTTT	CASSRDRTTNTEAFF
TRBV5-1	14	NA	TRBJ2-3	TRBD1	TGCGCCAGCAGCATAGGACAGGGCACAGATACGCAGTATTTT	CASSIGQGTDTQYF
TRBV6-1	12	NA	TRBJ1-6	NA	TGTGCCAGCGGACAGTTGAATTCACCCCTCCACTTT	CASGQLNSPLHF
TRBV19	14	NA	TRBJ1-1	TRBD1	TGTGCCAGTAGTACCCAGGGGGCCGGCACTGAAGCTTTCTTT	CASSTQGAGTEAFF
TRBV6-1	13	NA	TRBJ1-1	NA	TGTGCCAGCGAATTGACAGGCGGCACTGAAGCTTTCTTT	CASELTGGTEAFF
TRBV7-9	12	NA	TRBJ2-3	NA	TGTGCCAGCAGCTATGGGCCAGATACGCAGTATTTT	CASSYGPDTQYF
TRBV4-3	16	NA	TRBJ2-7	TRBD1	TGCGCCAGCAGCCAACAACCCGGGACAGGGGGCTACGAGCAGTACTTC	CASSQQPGTGGYEQYF
TRBV6-5	13	NA	TRBJ1-3	NA	TGTGCCAGCAGTTACTCTAGTGGAAACACCATATATTTT	CASSYSSGNTIYF
TRBV5-1	18	NA	TRBJ2-1	TRBD2	TGCGCCAGCAGCTTGGCCGTGACTAGCGGGAGGGCCTGGGATGAGCAGTTCTTC	CASSLAVTSGRAWDEQFF
TRBV7-9	17	NA	TRBJ2-3	TRBD2	TGTGCCAGCAGCTTAGGGGGGGCTAGCGGGGGCCAAGATACGCAGTATTTT	CASSLGGASGGQDTQYF
TRBV5-6	15	NA	TRBJ2-1	TRBD2	TGTGCCAGCAGCCGTCTAGCGGGGGTCTACAATGAGCAGTTCTTC	CASSRLAGVYNEQFF
TRBV2	15	NA	TRBJ2-2	TRBD1	TGTGCCAGCAGTGACAGGGGGAGGAACACCGGGGAGCTGTTTTTT	CASSDRGRNTGELFF
TRBV19	13	NA	TRBJ2-3	NA	TGTGCCAGTAGTGTCCCGGGTACAGATACGCAGTATTTT	CASSVPGTDTQYF
TRBV5-6	12	NA	TRBJ2-3	NA	TGTGCCAGCAGCTCCGGAGTAGATACGCAGTATTTT	CASSSGVDTQYF
TRBV12-5	14	NA	TRBJ1-3	TRBD1	TGTGCTAGTGGGCCGGGACAGGGGGGAAACACCATATATTTT	CASGPGQGGNTIYF
TRBV5-1	14	NA	TRBJ1-2	TRBD1	TGCGCCAGCAGCGGGACAGGGACTAACTATGGCTACACCTTC	CASSGTGTNYGYTF